This T cell receptor (beta chain) was recorded in a study of regulatory T cells in long-lasting Graves disease. This CDR3 spans 12 amino acids. The J segment lost 3 bases and the V segment lost 8 bases, leaving 4 bases of the junction unmatched. Germline V CDR1 and CDR2: SGHAT, FQDESV (reference sequence). The table lists this clonotype with many counts. Arm-PCR of CDR3 regions and iRepertoire HTBI primers were the basis on which TCR beta libraries were built. TCRdb analysed the multiplex PCR reads with MiXCR anew, one entry per CDR3 protein. Of around 400,000 distinct CDR3 sequences listed, around 24% are singletons. Described time point: persistent/refractory GD, antithyroid drugs over 5 years with positive TRAb. Generation of the TCR library employed RNA extracted from PBMCs.

The genes are TRBV11-1 and TRBJ2-7, with 7 bases matching TRBD2. This clonotype was sampled from a female donor with Graves disease. Sequenced here: peripheral blood mononuclear cells (PBMCs), sampled when the disease was refractory, from a patient treated with antithyroid drugs. The CDR3, as DNA: TGTGCCAGCTTCTCGGGGGGCTACGAGCAGTACTTC. Protein product: CASFSGGYEQYF.